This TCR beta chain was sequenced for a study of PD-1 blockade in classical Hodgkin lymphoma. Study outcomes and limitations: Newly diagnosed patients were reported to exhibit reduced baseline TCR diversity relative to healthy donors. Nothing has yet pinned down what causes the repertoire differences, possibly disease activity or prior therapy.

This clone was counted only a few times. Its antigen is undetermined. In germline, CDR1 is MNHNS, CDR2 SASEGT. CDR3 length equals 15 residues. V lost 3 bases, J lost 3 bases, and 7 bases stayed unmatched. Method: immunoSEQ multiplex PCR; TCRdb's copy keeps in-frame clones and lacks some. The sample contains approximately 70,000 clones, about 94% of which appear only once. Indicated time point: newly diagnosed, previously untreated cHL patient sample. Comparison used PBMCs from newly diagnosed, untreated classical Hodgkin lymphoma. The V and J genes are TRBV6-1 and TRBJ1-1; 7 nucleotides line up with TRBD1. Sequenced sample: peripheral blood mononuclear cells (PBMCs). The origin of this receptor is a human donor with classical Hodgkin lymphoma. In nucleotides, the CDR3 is TGTGCCAGCAGTGAGACAGGGCGGGGGCACACTGAAGCTTTCTTT. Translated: CASSETGRGHTEAFF.